The 21 T cell receptor beta chains below all came from one sample that was sequenced in a study of early T cells in non-severe SARS-CoV-2 infection. TCRdb analysed the 5' RACE reads with MiXCR anew, one entry per CDR3 protein. This sample yields about 36,000 distinct CDR3 sequences, of which more than 8% are seen a single time; less than 15% belongs to the top ten. The specimen was whole blood. These receptors were taken from an adult who was a healthcare worker with PCR-confirmed SARS-CoV-2 infection or an uninfected control (not recorded which).

This clonotype has ten or more counts. The gene calls are TRBV29-1 and TRBJ2-4; D is perhaps TRBD1 (6 bases). CDR1 is SQVTM and CDR2 is ANQGSEA in the germline V gene. This CDR3 is built from 13 residues. V lost 4 bases and J 8 bases, leaving 15 bases between the germline ends. CDR3 coding DNA: TGCAGCGTTGTTACGACAGGAGGCGACATTCAGTACTTC. It is translated as CSVVTTGGDIQYF.

This clonotype was observed many times. The chain joins TRBV11-3 to TRBJ2-1; 7 nucleotides agree with TRBD2. V was pared by 4 bases and J by 6 bases, with 6 bases of the junction left unmatched. The germline V gene encodes CDR1 SGHNT and CDR2 YENEEA. This CDR3 contains 14 residues. CDR3 DNA sequence: TGTGCCAGCAGCTCTCAGACTAGCTCCAATGAGCAGTTCTTC. As protein: CASSSQTSSNEQFF.

This clonotype has a count of ten or more. This chain uses TRBV18 with TRBJ2-1; maybe TRBD1 (6 bases). Per the germline V gene, CDR1 is KGHSH and CDR2 is LQKENI. The CDR3 totals 13 residues. With 4 bases removed from V and 7 bases from J, the gap between germline ends came to 11 bases. The CDR3 spells CASSLDRMNEQFF. Here the CDR3 DNA reads TGTGCCAGCTCACTAGACAGGATGAATGAGCAGTTCTTC.

This clonotype has a count of ten or more. The chain employs TRBV3-1 and TRBJ2-5; TRBD1 agrees at 7 bases. V lost 4 bases and J lost 2; bases outside the gene matches: 4. Germline CDR1 LGHDT, CDR2 YNNKEL (reference sequence). The CDR3 sequence is 14 residues long. CDR3 coding DNA: TGTGCCAGCAGCCCCAGGACAGGTCAAGAGACCCAGTACTTC. Its protein is CASSPRTGQETQYF.

In this sample, this clonotype turned up a few times. The chain couples TRBV3-1 to TRBJ2-1; 7 bases are shared with TRBD2. J lost 10 bases, V lost 4 bases, and 7 bases had no gene match. The germline V gene encodes CDR1 LGHDT and CDR2 YNNKEL (reference sequence). The CDR3 covers 13 residues. In nucleotides, the CDR3 is TGTGCCAGCAGCCGAGGGAGGGTAGGCGAGCAGTTCTTC. Protein sequence: CASSRGRVGEQFF.

This clonotype was counted between two and nine times. The chain is built from TRBV19 and TRBJ2-3; TRBD1 aligns across 8 bases. The CDR3 length is 15 residues. V was pared by 10 bases and J by 2 bases, with 11 bases of the junction left unmatched. The germline gives CDR1 LNHDA, CDR2 SQIVND (reference sequence). The CDR3 is CATAGNRGDTDTQYF. The CDR3 coding sequence is TGTGCCACAGCCGGAAACAGGGGGGACACAGATACGCAGTATTTT.

This clonotype came up many times. The gene calls are TRBV5-1 and TRBJ2-2, with D tentatively TRBD2 (6 bases). The CDR3 loop spans 16 amino acids. Germline V gene lookup returns CDR1 SGHRS and CDR2 YFSETQ. The germline V and J ends were trimmed by 0 bases and 6 bases, with 15 bases remaining between them. The CDR3, as DNA: TGCGCCAGCAGCTTGGACGGCGGGGACTTGCCCGGGGAGCTGTTTTTT. This encodes CASSLDGGDLPGELFF.

This clonotype was seen ten or more times. The chain carries TRBV5-6 and TRBJ1-6; possible D gene TRBD1, 5 bases. In germline, CDR1 is SGHDT, CDR2 YYEEEE. The CDR3 has 14 residues. V was trimmed by 8 bases and J by 6 bases, leaving 15 bases between them. The CDR3 is CASWRAGVNSPLHF. The DNA for the CDR3 is TGTGCCAGTTGGAGGGCGGGGGTTAATTCACCCCTCCACTTT.

This clonotype occurred many times. The rearrangement uses TRBV12-3 or TRBV12-4 and TRBJ2-1, with D possibly TRBD1 on 7 matching bases. V was shortened by 11 bases and J by 4 bases, with 18 bases between the two germline ends. This CDR3 has 14 amino acids. CDR3 bases: TGTGCCTCTAAGGGGGCAGGGGGGTACAATGAGCAGTTCTTC. It yields the protein CASKGAGGYNEQFF.

The chain uses TRBV12-3 or TRBV12-4 and TRBJ1-5, with D perhaps TRBD1 (6 bases). CDR3 length: 14 amino acids. V lost 6 bases and J lost 7, with 16 bases in between. The DNA for the CDR3 is TGTGCCAGCAGCTTGGGGGGCCTAGGGCAGCCCCAGCATTTT. Protein: CASSLGGLGQPQHF.

The chain is built from TRBV28 and TRBJ2-3; TRBD2 agrees at 11 bases. The V and J ends lost 8 bases and 6 bases, in that order; junction bases with no gene match: 10. From germline, CDR1 is MDHEN and CDR2 SYDVKM. The CDR3 runs to 15 residues. The CDR3 DNA is TGTGCCAGCCAGACGCTAGCGGGGGGCCTGGATACGCAGTATTTT. This translates into CASQTLAGGLDTQYF. Full variable domain (rest looked up from reference TRBV28 and TRBJ2-3): DVKVTQSSRYLVKRTGEKVFLECVQDMDHENMFWYRQDPGLGLRLIYFSYDVKMKEKGDIPEGYSVSREKKERFSLILESASTNQTSMYLCASQTLAGGLDTQYFGPGTRLTVL.

The chain uses TRBV27 and TRBJ2-1; tentatively, D is TRBD2 (6 bases). Germline CDR1 MNHEY, CDR2 SMNVEV (reference sequence). The CDR3 length is 13 residues. V was cut by 4 bases and J by 6 bases, with 10 bases left in between. This CDR3 reads CASSWGDLNEQFF. The DNA of the CDR3 is TGTGCCAGCAGTTGGGGGGATCTCAATGAGCAGTTCTTC.

This clonotype was counted at least ten times. This chain uses TRBV20-1 with TRBJ1-1; a weak D match, TRBD1 (6 bases). Trimming took off 1 base at V and 1 base at J, with 13 bases between the two ends. Germline loops: CDR1 DFQATT, CDR2 SNEGSKA (reference sequence). This CDR3 spans 15 amino acids. Written as DNA, the CDR3 is TGCAGTGCTAGAGCTGGGGGGGCCGGGAACACTGAAGCTTTCTTT. As protein: CSARAGGAGNTEAFF.

The V gene is TRBV6-2 or TRBV6-3, the J gene TRBJ2-2; no reliable D call. Germline-derived CDR1 and CDR2 are MNHEY and SVGEGT. The V gene lost 4 bases and the J gene lost 1 base, with 13 bases spanning the gap. The CDR3 consists of 16 residues. The CDR3 loop is CASSSRLLLNTGELFF. The CDR3 DNA reads as TGTGCCAGCAGTTCGAGACTCCTGTTGAACACCGGGGAGCTGTTTTTT.

This clonotype was found many times. Here the CDR3 DNA reads TGTGCCAGTAGTTCCTCTGGGACAGGGGCCCATGAGCAGTTCTTC. This translates into CASSSSGTGAHEQFF. The chain joins TRBV19 to TRBJ2-1; 10 bases are a match to TRBD1. Germline-derived CDR1 and CDR2 are LNHDA and SQIVND (reference sequence). Trimming took 5 bases from V and 8 from J; bases not matched to a gene: 9. CDR3 length: 15 amino acids.

This clonotype was counted at least ten times. The chain links TRBV11-1 to TRBJ2-4, with TRBD1 matching over 8 bases. The CDR3 runs 17 residues. CDR1 and CDR2 (germline): SGHAT, FQDESV (reference sequence). Trimming at V came to 5 bases and at J to 1 base, leaving 10 bases not matched to a gene. The CDR3 DNA is TGTGCCAGCAGCCAGACTAATAGACAGGGGGCCAAAAACATTCAGTACTTC. Its translation is CASSQTNRQGAKNIQYF.

This clonotype showed up many times. The chain is built from TRBV28 and TRBJ1-5; 7 nucleotides agree with TRBD1. After removal of 6 bases from V and 12 bases from J, the junction contained 11 bases not matched to a gene. This CDR3 contains 13 residues. Germline V gene sequence: CDR1 MDHEN, CDR2 SYDVKM. The chain's CDR3 is CASSIPQGKYQHF. The CDR3 region has the DNA TGTGCCAGCAGCATCCCACAGGGGAAATACCAGCATTTT.

This clonotype has at least ten counts. CDR3 DNA sequence: TGTGCCAGCAGCCTCGCGGGACTAGCCTACAATGAGCAGTTCTTC. Protein: CASSLAGLAYNEQFF. This chain uses TRBV5-4 with TRBJ2-1; 8 bases map to TRBD2. J gave up 2 bases and V 4 bases, and 5 bases lay outside the gene matches. The CDR3 consists of 15 residues. Germline assignment: CDR1 SGHNT and CDR2 YYREEE (reference sequence).

This clonotype was counted between two and nine times. The chain joins TRBV2 to TRBJ2-7, with 8 nucleotides matching TRBD1. CDR3 length equals 16 residues. J was trimmed by 2 bases and V by 3 bases; bases with no gene match: 9. Germline V gene data show CDR1 as SNHLY and CDR2 as FYNNEI. In DNA form, the CDR3 reads TGTGCCAGCAGTGATGAGAGACAGGGGCCAACCTACGAGCAGTACTTC. Translated: CASSDERQGPTYEQYF.

This clonotype was found many times. The rearrangement joins TRBV7-9 to TRBJ2-3, with a weak D call TRBD2 (6 bases). CDR1 is SEHNR, CDR2 FQNEAQ, per germline (reference sequence). Trimming shortened V by 3 bases and J by 4 bases, and 11 bases separated the two germline ends. The CDR3 extends over 14 amino acids. CDR3 nucleotides: TGTGCCAGCAGCTTGCACCGGAGGGCAGATACGCAGTATTTT. As protein: CASSLHRRADTQYF.

The chain links TRBV29-1 to TRBJ2-4, with D maybe TRBD1 (6 bases). The germline V gene has CDR1 SQVTM and CDR2 ANQGSEA. The CDR3 is 12 amino acids. Trimming left V 8 bases short and J 6 bases short, with 14 bases between. The CDR3 loop reads CSIRDKPNIQYF. CDR3 in DNA: TGCAGCATCCGGGACAAACCAAACATTCAGTACTTC.